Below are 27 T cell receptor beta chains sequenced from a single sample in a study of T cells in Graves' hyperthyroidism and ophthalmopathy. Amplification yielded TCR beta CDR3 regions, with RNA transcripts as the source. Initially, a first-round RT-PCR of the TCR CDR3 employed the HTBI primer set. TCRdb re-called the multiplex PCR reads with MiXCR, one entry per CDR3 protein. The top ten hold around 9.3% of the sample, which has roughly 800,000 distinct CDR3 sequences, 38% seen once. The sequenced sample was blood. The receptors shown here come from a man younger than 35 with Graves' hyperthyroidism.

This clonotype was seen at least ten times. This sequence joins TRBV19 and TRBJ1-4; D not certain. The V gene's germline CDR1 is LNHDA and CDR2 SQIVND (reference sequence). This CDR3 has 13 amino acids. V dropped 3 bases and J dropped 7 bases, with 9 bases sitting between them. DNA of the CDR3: TGTGCCAGTAGTATGAGTGGCGCTGAAAAACTGTTTTTT. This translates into CASSMSGAEKLFF.

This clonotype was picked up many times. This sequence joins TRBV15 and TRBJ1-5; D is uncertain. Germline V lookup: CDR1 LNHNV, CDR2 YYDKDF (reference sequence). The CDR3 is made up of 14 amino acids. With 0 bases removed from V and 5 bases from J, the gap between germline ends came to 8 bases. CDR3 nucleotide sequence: TGTGCCACCAGCAGAGAACTTGGGGATCAGCCCCAGCATTTT. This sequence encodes CATSRELGDQPQHF.

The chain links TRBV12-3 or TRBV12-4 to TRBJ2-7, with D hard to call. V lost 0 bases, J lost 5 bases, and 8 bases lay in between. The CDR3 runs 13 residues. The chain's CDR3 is CASSLAFRDEQYF. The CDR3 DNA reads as TGTGCCAGCAGTTTAGCCTTTAGGGACGAGCAGTACTTC.

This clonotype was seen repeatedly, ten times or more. CDR3 nucleotides: TGCGCCAGCTTAAGAGGGACTGAAGCTTTCTTT. Its protein product is CASLRGTEAFF. The chain recombines TRBV10-2 with TRBJ1-1; D is unclear. V lost 8 bases, J lost 5 bases, and 9 bases lay in between. Germline assignment: CDR1 WSHSY and CDR2 SAAADI. The CDR3 spans 11 residues.

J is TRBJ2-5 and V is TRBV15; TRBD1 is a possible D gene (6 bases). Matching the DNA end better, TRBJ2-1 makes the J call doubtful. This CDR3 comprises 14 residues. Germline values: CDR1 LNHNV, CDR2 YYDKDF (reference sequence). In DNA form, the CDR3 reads TGTGCCACCAGCAGACAGGGGAGTGACAATGAGCAGTTCTTC. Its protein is CATSRQGSDNEQFF.

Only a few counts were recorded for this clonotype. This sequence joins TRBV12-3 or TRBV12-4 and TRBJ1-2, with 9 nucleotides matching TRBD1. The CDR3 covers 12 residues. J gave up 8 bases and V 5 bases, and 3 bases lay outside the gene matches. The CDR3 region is CASSAGTGGYTF. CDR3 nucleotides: TGTGCCAGCAGTGCCGGGACAGGGGGCTACACCTTC.

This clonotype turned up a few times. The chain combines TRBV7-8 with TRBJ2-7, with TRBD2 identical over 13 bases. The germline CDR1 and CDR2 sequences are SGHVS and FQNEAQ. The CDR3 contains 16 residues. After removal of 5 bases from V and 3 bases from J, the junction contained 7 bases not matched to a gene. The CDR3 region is CASSAAGLAGNYEQYF. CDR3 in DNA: TGTGCCAGCAGCGCGGCGGGACTAGCGGGGAACTACGAGCAGTACTTC.

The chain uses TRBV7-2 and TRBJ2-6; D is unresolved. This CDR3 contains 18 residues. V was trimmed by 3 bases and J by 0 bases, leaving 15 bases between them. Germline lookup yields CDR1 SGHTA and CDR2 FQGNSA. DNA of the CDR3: TGTGCCAGCAGCTTTTACGGCATAAGCTACTCTGGGGCCAACGTCCTGACTTTC. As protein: CASSFYGISYSGANVLTF.

CDR3 nucleotides: TGTGCCAGCAGTGAATATTCTGGATACCAGCCCCAGCATTTT. Translated, it gives CASSEYSGYQPQHF. The rearrangement uses TRBV6-6 and TRBJ1-5; D is undetermined. Germline V CDR1 and CDR2: MNHNY, SVGAGI (reference sequence). The CDR3 covers 14 residues. V was clipped by 5 bases and J by 7 bases, with 15 bases between them.

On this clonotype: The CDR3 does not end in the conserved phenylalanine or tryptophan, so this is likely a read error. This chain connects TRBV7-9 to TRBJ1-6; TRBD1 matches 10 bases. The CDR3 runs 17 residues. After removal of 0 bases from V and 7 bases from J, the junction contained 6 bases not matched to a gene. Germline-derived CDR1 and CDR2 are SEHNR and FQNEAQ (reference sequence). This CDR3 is CASSLARQGAWNSPLHL. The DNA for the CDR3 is TGTGCCAGCAGCTTAGCCCGACAGGGGGCTTGGAATTCACCCCTCCACCTT.

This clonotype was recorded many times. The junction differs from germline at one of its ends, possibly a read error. CDR3 region: CASSLDSYNSPLHF. For the CDR3, the DNA is TGTGCCAGCAGCTTGGACTCCTATAATTCACCCCTCCACTTT. This chain connects TRBV5-1 to TRBJ1-6, with D hard to call. Germline V gene sequence: CDR1 SGHRS, CDR2 YFSETQ. The CDR3 runs 14 residues.

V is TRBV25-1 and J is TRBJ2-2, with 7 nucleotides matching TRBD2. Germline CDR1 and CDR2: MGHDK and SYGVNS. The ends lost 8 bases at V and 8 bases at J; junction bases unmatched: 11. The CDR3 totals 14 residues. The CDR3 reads CASLDAGEDGELFF. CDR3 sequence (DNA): TGTGCCAGCTTGGACGCGGGAGAGGATGGGGAGCTGTTTTTT.

The chain's CDR3 is CASSIDATATSTNTQYF. The CDR3 coding sequence is TGTGCCAGTAGTATAGATGCGACAGCAACAAGCACGAATACGCAGTATTTT. The genes are TRBV19 and TRBJ2-3, with a possible D match to TRBD1 (5 bases). Deletions cut 0 bases from V and 7 bases from J, with 20 bases between. CDR1 and CDR2 (germline): LNHDA, SQIVND (reference sequence). The CDR3 has 17 residues.

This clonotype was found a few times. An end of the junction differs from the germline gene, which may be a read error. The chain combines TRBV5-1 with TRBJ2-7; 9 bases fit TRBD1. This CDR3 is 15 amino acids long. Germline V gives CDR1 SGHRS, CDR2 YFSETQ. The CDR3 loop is CASSLVGQGSNEQYF. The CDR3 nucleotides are TGCGCCAGCAGCTTGGTGGGACAGGGCTCCAACGAGCAGTACTTC.

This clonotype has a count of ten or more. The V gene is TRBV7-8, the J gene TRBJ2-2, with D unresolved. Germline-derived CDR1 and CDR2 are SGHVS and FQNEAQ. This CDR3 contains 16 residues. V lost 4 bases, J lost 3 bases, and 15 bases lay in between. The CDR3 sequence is CASSSLIGRDTGELFF. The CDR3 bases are TGTGCCAGCAGCTCCCTCATTGGACGGGACACCGGGGAGCTGTTTTTT.

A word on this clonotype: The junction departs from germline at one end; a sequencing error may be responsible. The CDR3 DNA reads TGTGCCAGCAGTCCCCCGGGACCTGGCGCTGAAGCTTTCTTT. Translated: CASSPPGPGAEAFF. The chain couples TRBV10-3 to TRBJ1-1, with D perhaps TRBD1 (5 bases). Germline V gene sequence: CDR1 ENHRY, CDR2 SYGVKD. CDR3 length equals 14 residues.

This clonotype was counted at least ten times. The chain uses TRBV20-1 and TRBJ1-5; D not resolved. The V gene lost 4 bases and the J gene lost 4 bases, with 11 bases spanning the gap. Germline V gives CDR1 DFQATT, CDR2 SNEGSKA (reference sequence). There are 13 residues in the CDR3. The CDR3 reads CSAITGRNQPQHF. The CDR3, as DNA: TGCAGTGCTATAACGGGCAGGAATCAGCCCCAGCATTTT.

The CDR3 sequence: CASATQGANYGYTF. The CDR3 DNA reads as TGTGCCAGCGCCACCCAGGGGGCTAACTATGGCTACACCTTC. The chain is built from TRBV9 and TRBJ1-2; TRBD1 agrees at 7 bases. Germline CDR1 and CDR2: SGDLS and YYNGEE. The CDR3 spans 14 residues. Trimming at V came to 7 bases and at J to 0 bases, leaving 6 bases not matched to a gene.

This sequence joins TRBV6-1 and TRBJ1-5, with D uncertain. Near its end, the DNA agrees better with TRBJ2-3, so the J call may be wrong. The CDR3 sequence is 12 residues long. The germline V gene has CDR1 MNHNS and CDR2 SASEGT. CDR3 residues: CASSEGGQPQYF. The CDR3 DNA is TGTGCCAGCAGTGAAGGGGGTCAGCCCCAGTATTTT.

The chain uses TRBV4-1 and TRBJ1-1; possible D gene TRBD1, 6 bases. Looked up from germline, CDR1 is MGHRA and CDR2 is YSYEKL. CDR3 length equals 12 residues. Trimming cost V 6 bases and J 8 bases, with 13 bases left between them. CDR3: CASRQGTTEAFF. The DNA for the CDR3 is TGCGCCAGCAGACAGGGAACCACAGAAGCTTTCTTT.

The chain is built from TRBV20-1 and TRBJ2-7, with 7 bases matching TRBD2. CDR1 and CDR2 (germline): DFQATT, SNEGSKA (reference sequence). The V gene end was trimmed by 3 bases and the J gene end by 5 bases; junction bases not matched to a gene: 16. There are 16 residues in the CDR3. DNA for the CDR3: TGCAGTGCTAGGAGGTTCTCCGGGGGGAACCCCCACGAGCAGTACTTC. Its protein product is CSARRFSGGNPHEQYF.

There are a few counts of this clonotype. In DNA form, the CDR3 reads TGCGCCAGCAGCTTGGCCGGGGGCAGCGGCTATGGCTACACCTTC. It is translated as CASSLAGGSGYGYTF. The chain links TRBV5-1 to TRBJ1-2; D may be TRBD1 (6 bases). Trimming removed 0 bases from V and 4 bases from J, with 13 bases in between. This CDR3 comprises 15 residues. Looked up from germline, CDR1 is SGHRS and CDR2 is YFSETQ.

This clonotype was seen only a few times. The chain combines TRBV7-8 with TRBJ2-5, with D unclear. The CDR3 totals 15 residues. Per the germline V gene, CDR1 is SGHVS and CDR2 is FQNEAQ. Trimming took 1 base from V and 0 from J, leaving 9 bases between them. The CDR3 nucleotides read TGTGCCAGCAGCTTAGTTCCGGGCAACCAAGAGACCCAGTACTTC. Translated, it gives CASSLVPGNQETQYF.

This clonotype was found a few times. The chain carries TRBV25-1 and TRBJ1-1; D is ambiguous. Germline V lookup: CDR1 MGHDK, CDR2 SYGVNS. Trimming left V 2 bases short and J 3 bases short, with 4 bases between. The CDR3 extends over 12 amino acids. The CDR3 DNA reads TGTGCCAGCAGTGAAGGGCACACTGAAGCTTTCTTT. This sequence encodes CASSEGHTEAFF.

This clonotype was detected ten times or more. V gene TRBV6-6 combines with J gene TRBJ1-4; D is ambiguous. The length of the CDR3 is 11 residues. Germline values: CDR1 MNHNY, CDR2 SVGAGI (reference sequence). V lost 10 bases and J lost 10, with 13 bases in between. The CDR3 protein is CAIDSEGKLFF. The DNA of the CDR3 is TGTGCCATCGATAGCGAGGGAAAACTGTTTTTT.

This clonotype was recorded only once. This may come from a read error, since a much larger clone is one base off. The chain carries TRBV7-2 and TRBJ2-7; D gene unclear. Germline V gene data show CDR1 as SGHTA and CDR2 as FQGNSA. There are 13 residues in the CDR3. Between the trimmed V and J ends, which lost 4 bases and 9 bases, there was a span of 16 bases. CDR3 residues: CASSCAGIIVQYF. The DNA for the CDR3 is TGTGCCAGCAGCTGCGCTGGGATTATCGTGCAGTACTTC.

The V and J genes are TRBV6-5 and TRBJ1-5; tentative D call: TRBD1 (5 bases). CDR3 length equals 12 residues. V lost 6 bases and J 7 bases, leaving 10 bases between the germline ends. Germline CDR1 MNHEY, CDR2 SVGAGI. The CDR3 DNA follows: TGTGCCAGCAGACCCGGGGGGCAGCCCCAGCATTTT. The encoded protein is CASRPGGQPQHF.